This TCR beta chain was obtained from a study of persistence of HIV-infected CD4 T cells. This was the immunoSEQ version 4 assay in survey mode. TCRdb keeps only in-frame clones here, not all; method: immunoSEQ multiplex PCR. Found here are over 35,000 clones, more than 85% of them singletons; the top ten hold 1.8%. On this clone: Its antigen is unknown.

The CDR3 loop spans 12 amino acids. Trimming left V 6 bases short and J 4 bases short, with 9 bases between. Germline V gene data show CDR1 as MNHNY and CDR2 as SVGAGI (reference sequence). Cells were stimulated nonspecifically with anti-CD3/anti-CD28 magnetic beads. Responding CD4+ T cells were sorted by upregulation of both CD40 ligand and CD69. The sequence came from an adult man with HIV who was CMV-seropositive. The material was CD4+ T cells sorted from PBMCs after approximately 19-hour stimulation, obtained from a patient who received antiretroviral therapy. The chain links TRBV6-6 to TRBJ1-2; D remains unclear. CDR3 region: CASSSTPYGYTF. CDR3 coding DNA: TGTGCCAGCAGCTCTACACCCTATGGCTACACCTTC.